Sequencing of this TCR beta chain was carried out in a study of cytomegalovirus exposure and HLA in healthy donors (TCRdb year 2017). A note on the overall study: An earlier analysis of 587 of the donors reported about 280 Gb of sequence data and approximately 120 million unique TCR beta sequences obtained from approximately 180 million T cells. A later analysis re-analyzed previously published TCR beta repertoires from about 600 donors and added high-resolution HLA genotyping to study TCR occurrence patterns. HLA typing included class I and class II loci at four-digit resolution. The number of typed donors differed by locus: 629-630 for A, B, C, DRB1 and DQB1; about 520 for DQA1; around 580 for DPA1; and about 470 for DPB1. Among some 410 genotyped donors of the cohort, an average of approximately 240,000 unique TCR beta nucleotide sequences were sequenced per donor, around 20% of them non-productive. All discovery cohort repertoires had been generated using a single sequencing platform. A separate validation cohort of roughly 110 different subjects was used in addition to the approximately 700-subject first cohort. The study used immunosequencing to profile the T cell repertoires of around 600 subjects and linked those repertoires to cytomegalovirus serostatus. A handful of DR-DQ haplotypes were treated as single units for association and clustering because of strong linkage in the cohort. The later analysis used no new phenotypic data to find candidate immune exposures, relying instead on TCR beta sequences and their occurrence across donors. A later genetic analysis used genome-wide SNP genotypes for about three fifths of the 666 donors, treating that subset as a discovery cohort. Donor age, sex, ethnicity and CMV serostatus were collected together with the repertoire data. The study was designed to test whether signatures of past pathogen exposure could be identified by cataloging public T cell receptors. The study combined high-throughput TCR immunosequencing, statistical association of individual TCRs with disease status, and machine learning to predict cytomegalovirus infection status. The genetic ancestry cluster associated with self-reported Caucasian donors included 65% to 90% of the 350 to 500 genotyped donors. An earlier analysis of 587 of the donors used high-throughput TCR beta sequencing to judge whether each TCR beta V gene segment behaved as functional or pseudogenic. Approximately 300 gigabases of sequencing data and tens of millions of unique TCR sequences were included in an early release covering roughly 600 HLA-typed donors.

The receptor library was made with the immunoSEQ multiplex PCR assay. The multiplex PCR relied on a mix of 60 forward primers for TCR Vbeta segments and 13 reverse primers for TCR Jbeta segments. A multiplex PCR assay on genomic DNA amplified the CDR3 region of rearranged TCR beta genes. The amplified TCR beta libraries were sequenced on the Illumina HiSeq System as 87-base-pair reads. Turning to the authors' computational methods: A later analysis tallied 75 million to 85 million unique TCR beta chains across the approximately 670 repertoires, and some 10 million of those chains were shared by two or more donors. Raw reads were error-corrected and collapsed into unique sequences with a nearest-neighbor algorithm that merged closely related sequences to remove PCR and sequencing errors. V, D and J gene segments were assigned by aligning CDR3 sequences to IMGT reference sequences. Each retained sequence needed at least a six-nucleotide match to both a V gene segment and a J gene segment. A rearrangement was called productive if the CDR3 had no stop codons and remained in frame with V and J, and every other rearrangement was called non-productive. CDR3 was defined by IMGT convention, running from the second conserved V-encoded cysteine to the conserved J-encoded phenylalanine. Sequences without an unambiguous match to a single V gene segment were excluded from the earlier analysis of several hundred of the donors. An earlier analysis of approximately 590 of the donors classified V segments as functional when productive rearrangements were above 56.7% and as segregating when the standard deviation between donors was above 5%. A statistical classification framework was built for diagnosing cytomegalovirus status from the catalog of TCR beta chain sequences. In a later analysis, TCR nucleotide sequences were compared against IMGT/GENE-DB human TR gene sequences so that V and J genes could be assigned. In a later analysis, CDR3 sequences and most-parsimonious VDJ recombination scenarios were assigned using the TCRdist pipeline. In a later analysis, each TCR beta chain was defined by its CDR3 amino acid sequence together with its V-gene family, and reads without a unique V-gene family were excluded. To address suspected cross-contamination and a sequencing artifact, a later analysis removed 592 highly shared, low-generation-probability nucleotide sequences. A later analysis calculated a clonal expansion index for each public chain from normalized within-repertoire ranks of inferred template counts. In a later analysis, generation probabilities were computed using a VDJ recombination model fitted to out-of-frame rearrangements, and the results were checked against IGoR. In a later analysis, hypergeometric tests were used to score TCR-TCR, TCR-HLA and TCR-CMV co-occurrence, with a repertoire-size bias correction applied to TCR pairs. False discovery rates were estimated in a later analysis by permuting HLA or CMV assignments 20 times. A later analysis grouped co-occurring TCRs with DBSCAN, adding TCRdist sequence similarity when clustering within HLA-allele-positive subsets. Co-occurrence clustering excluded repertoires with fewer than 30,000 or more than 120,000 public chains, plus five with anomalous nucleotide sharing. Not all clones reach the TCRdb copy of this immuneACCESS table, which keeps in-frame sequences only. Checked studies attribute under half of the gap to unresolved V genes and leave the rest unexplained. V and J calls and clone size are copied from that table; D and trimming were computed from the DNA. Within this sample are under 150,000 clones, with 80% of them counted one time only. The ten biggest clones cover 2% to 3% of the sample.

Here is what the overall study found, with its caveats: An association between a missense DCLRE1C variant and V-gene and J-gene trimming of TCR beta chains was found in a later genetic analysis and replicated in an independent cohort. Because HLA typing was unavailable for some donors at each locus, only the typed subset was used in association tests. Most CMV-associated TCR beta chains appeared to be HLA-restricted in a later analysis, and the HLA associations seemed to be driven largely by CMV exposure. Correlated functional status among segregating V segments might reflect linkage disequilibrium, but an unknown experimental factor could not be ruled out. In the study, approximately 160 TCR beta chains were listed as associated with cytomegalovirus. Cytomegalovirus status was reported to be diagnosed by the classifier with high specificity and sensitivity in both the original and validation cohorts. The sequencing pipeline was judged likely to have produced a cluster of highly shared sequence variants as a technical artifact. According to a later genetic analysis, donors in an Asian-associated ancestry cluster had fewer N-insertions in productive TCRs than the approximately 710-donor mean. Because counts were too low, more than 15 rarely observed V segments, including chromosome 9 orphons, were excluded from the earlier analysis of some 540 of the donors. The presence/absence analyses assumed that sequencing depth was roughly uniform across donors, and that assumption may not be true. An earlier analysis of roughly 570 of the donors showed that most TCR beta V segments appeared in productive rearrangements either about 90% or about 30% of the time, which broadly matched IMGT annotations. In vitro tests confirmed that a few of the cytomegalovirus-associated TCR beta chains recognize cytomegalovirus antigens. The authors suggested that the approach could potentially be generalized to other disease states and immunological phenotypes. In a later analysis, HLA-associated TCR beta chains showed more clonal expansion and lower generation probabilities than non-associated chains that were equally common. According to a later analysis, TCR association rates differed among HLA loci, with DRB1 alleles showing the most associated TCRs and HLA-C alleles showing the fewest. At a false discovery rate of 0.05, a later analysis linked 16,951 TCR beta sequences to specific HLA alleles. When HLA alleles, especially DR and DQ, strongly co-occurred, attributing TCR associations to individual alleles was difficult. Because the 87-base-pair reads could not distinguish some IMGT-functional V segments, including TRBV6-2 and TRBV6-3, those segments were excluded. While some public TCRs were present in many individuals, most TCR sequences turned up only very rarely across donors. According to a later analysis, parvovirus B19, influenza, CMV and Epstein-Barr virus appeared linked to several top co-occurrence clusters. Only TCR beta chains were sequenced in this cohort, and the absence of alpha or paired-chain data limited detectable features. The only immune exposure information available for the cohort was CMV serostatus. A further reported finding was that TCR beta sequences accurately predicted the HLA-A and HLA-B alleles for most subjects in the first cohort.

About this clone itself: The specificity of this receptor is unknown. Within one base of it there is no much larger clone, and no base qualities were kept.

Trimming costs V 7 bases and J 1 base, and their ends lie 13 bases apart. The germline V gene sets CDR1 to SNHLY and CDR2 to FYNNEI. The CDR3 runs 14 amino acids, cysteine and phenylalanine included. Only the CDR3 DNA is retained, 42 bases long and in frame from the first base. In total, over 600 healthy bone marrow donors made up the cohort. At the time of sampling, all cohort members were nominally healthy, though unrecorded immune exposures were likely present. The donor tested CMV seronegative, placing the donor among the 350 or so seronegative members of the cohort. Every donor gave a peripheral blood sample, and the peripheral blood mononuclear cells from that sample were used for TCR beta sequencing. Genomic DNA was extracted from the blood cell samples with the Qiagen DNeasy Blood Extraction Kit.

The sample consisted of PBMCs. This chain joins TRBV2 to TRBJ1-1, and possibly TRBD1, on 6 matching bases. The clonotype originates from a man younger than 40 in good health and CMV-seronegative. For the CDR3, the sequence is CASILGHTNTEAFF. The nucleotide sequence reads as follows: TGTGCCAGCATCCTGGGACATACGAACACTGAAGCTTTCTTT.